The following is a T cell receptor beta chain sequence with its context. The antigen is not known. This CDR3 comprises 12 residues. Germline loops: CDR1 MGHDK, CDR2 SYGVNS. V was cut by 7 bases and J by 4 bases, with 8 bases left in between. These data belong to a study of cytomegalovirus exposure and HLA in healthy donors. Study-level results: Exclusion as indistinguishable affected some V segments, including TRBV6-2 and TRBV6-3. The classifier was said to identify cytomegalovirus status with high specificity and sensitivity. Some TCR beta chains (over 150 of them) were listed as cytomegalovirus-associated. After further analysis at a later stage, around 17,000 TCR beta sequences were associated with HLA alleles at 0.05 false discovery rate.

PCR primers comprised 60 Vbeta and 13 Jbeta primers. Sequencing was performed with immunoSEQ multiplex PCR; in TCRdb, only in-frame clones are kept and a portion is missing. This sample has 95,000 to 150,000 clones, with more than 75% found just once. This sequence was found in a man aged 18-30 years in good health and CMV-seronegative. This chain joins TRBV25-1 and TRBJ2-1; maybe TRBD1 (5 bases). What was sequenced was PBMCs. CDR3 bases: TGTGCCAGCATAGACAGATACAATGAGCAGTTCTTC. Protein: CASIDRYNEQFF.